These T cell receptor beta chains were read from a single sample in a study of shared clonotypes between healthy human individuals. Profiling relied on immunoSEQ multiplex PCR, and the TCRdb table lists in-frame clones only, not all of them. Seen here are about 1 million clones, approximately 72% observed once, and the top ten hold 1.4%. The sample consisted of memory CD4+ T cells sorted from blood. These TCRs come from a man younger than 30 in good health. Both conserved end residues are part of each CDR3. The D gene is left open where the match is weak. Size tells how often a clone was seen (once, few, many) or the class of an expanded clone, and some rows leave it out.

NA TRBJ1-2 TRBV5-4 NA CASSAGQVYGYTF TGTGCCAGCAGCGCTGGCCAGGTCTATGGCTACACCTTC
NA TRBJ1-1 TRBV7-8 TRBD1 CASSFLAGGFKDTEAFF TGTGCCAGCAGCTTCTTGGCAGGGGGGTTTAAAGACACTGAAGCTTTCTTT
few TRBJ2-3 TRBV28 NA CASPPWGGAFPRVDTQYF TGTGCCAGCCCTCCCTGGGGCGGGGCCTTTCCTAGGGTAGATACGCAGTATTTT
NA TRBJ2-1 TRBV5-1 NA CASSLGHEQFF TGCGCCAGCAGCTTGGGCCATGAGCAGTTCTTC
few TRBJ1-6 TRBV13 NA CATGISSYNSPLHF TGTGCCACCGGGATCAGCTCCTATAATTCACCCCTCCACTTT
NA TRBJ2-2 TRBV7-8 TRBD2 CASSLSSGRWTGELFF TGTGCCAGCAGCTTATCTAGCGGGAGATGGACCGGGGAGCTGTTTTTT
NA TRBJ2-3 TRBV5-4 NA CASSFLASDTQYF TGTGCCAGCAGCTTTCTAGCTTCAGATACGCAGTATTTT
NA TRBJ2-1 TRBV5-1 TRBD2 CASSALTSGRANEQFF TGCGCCAGCAGCGCCTTAACTAGCGGGAGGGCGAATGAGCAGTTCTTC
NA TRBJ2-1 TRBV5-6 NA CASSLYGGWAYNEQFF TGTGCCAGCAGCTTGTACGGGGGTTGGGCCTACAATGAGCAGTTCTTC
NA TRBJ1-3 TRBV2 NA CASSEAGKGTIYF TGTGCCAGCAGTGAAGCGGGGAAGGGCACCATATATTTT
NA TRBJ2-1 TRBV6-1 NA CASSDKEVRRWSSYNEQFF TGTGCCAGCAGTGATAAGGAAGTTCGGCGGTGGAGCTCCTACAATGAGCAGTTCTTC
NA TRBJ1-6 TRBV18 NA CASSPSTPGNSPLHF TGTGCCAGCTCCCCATCTACCCCCGGGAATTCACCCCTCCACTTT
few TRBJ1-1 TRBV14 NA CASSQAIGTMNTEAFF TGTGCCAGCAGCCAGGCCATCGGGACCATGAACACTGAAGCTTTCTTT
NA TRBJ1-5 TRBV30 NA CAWSVLERVQHF TGTGCCTGGAGTGTATTAGAAAGGGTTCAGCATTTT
NA TRBJ1-1 TRBV21-1 NA CASSKQVRGTEAFF TGTGCCAGCAGCAAACAGGTGAGGGGTACTGAAGCTTTCTTT
NA TRBJ2-5 TRBV15 NA CATSRDGTGETQYF TGTGCCACCAGCAGAGATGGGACCGGGGAGACCCAGTACTTC
NA TRBJ2-7 TRBV6-1 TRBD2 CASSRRDYSYEQYF TGTGCCAGCAGTCGACGGGACTATTCCTACGAGCAGTACTTC
many TRBJ2-7 TRBV6-5 NA CASSDMVTTYEQYF TGTGCCAGCAGTGATATGGTAACGACCTACGAGCAGTACTTC
NA TRBJ2-1 TRBV9 NA CASNFSPDHNEQFF TGTGCCAGCAATTTTTCGCCGGATCACAATGAGCAGTTCTTC
NA TRBJ2-7 TRBV5-6 NA CASSLEQYEQYF TGTGCCAGCAGCTTGGAGCAGTACGAGCAGTACTTC
few TRBJ1-2 TRBV7-2 NA CASTTALRGGYTF TGTGCCAGCACCACGGCCCTCCGGGGCGGCTACACCTTC
NA TRBJ2-4 TRBV18 TRBD1 CASSPPPGTGGIQYF TGTGCCAGCTCACCTCCTCCCGGGACAGGAGGCATTCAGTACTTC
once TRBJ2-3 TRBV27 NA CASNSPGVGKTDTQYF TGTGCCAGCAATTCTCCAGGGGTCGGGAAAACAGATACGCAGTATTTT
few TRBJ1-1 TRBV6-1 TRBD1 CASTLQGAPEAFF TGTGCCAGTACCCTACAGGGGGCTCCTGAAGCTTTCTTT
NA TRBJ2-7 TRBV5-1 TRBD1 CASRDRSSYEQYF TGCGCCAGCAGGGACAGGAGCTCCTACGAGCAGTACTTC
few TRBJ1-1 TRBV7-9 NA CASGGVHMNTEAFF TGTGCCAGCGGAGGGGTTCATATGAACACTGAAGCTTTCTTT
many TRBJ2-5 TRBV5-1 TRBD2 CASLPGTSGQETQYF TGCGCCAGCTTGCCCGGGACTAGCGGCCAAGAGACCCAGTACTTC
many TRBJ2-6 TRBV7-8 NA CASSLVGAGTGANVLTF TGTGCCAGCAGCTTAGTTGGAGCGGGTACCGGGGCCAACGTCCTGACTTTC
NA TRBJ2-7 TRBV9 TRBD2 CASSVAPSGGSYEQYF TGTGCCAGCAGCGTAGCTCCCAGCGGGGGCTCCTACGAGCAGTACTTC
NA TRBJ2-7 TRBV6-5 NA CASSYSTAYEQYF TGTGCCAGCAGTTACTCGACGGCCTACGAGCAGTACTTC
many TRBJ1-5 TRBV19 NA CASKGQDHQPQHF TGTGCCAGTAAAGGCCAGGACCATCAGCCCCAGCATTTT
NA TRBJ2-3 TRBV4-2 TRBD2 CASSLRLAGGRETDTQYF TGTGCCAGCAGCCTACGACTAGCGGGGGGAAGAGAGACAGATACGCAGTATTTT
NA TRBJ2-5 TRBV7-6 TRBD2 CASSSYATSGHQETQYF TGTGCCAGCAGCTCCTACGCGACTAGCGGGCACCAAGAGACCCAGTACTTC
NA TRBJ2-4 TRBV30 NA CAWSVLRPTLTGVNIQYF TGTGCCTGGAGTGTACTTAGGCCGACTCTGACGGGTGTAAACATTCAGTACTTC
NA TRBJ1-2 TRBV7-3 TRBD1 CASSLNRTGVSYGYTF TGTGCCAGCAGCTTAAATCGGACAGGGGTCTCCTATGGCTACACCTTC
NA TRBJ2-2 TRBV30 NA CAWSRERTGELFF TGTGCCTGGAGTAGGGAGAGGACCGGGGAGCTGTTTTTT
NA TRBJ2-7 TRBV7-2 NA CASSFRDKSYEQYF TGTGCCAGCAGCTTCCGGGACAAGTCCTACGAGCAGTACTTC
NA TRBJ1-2 TRBV20-1 NA CSGWDNYGYTF TGCAGTGGATGGGATAACTATGGCTACACCTTC
few TRBJ1-2 TRBV5-1 NA CASSGRTDSGGYTF TGCGCCAGCAGCGGCCGGACAGACTCAGGGGGCTACACCTTC
NA TRBJ2-5 TRBV7-6 NA CASSQGTHKETQYF TGTGCCAGCAGCCAGGGGACTCATAAAGAGACCCAGTACTTC